This TCR beta chain came from a study of tumor-infiltrating lymphocytes in primary liver carcinoma. The CDR3 spans 14 residues. Germline V CDR1 and CDR2: GTSNPN, SVGIG (reference sequence). It was from roughly 20-30 mg of unsorted bulk tissue that RNA and DNA were co-extracted. The authors made TCR beta cDNA from about 500 ng total RNA with a constant-region primer. Libraries for TCR beta were built through three nested multiplex PCR rounds, which together made up a slightly modified ARM-PCR procedure. TRBV1-TRBV30 forward primers paired with a C-beta reverse primer drove the first two PCR rounds, ten to eleven cycles each. TCRdb fed the multiplex PCR reads into MiXCR, producing one record per CDR3 protein. The sample has 50,000 or so distinct CDR3 sequences; over 75% are singletons. This clonotype was detected a few times. A junction end diverges from the germline sequence, so it may reflect a read error.

The sample taken for sequencing was liver tumor tissue from sampling region 5. Subset defined: tumor region T5, tumor centre. The chain uses TRBV30 and TRBJ2-2, with D possibly matching TRBD2 (5 bases). The clonotype comes from a man aged 35 to 55 with primary liver carcinoma and hepatitis B virus infection. CDR3 nucleotide sequence: TGTGCCTGGAATACGGTGGGGAACACCGGGGAGCTGTTATTT. It specifies CAWNTVGNTGELLF.